Presented here are 21 T cell receptor beta chains from one specimen sequenced in a study of T cells in Graves' hyperthyroidism and ophthalmopathy. TCR beta CDR3 sequences were amplified from RNA transcripts. The HTBI primer set served for first-round RT-PCR of the TCR CDR3. TCRdb called the multiplex PCR reads again in MiXCR, with one record for every CDR3 protein. The profile shows hundreds of thousands of distinct CDR3 sequences, 14% of them singletons. The sequencing sample was made of blood. Every receptor here comes from a woman in her 30s with Graves' hyperthyroidism.

This clonotype has ten or more counts. V is TRBV6-1 and J is TRBJ1-2, with 8 bases identical to TRBD1. V lost 5 bases to trimming and J lost 4 bases; unmatched junction nucleotides: 6. Per the germline V gene, CDR1 is MNHNS and CDR2 is SASEGT. The CDR3 has 14 amino acids. The CDR3 region has the DNA TGTGCCAGCAGTTCCTACAGGGGGACCTATGGCTACACCTTC. This encodes CASSSYRGTYGYTF.

Ten or more counts support this clonotype. A junction boundary mismatches the germline segment, possibly from a read error. This rearrangement joins TRBV4-1 to TRBJ1-1, with 7 bases identical to TRBD1. From germline, CDR1 is MGHRA and CDR2 YSYEKL. This CDR3 region has 13 residues. The CDR3 DNA is TGTGCCAGCAGCCAAGACAGGGACACTGAAGCTTTCTTT. Its protein product is CASSQDRDTEAFF.

This clonotype has a count of ten or more. The rearrangement links TRBV13 to TRBJ2-2; D gene uncertain. Trimming took off 5 bases at V and 1 base at J, with 14 bases between the two ends. The length of the CDR3 is 16 residues. The germline V gene encodes CDR1 PRHDT and CDR2 FYEKMQ (reference sequence). CDR3 nucleotides: TGTGCCAGCAGCCCCCCCAGGTACAAGAACACCGGGGAGCTGTTTTTT. It codes for CASSPPRYKNTGELFF.

This clonotype was seen a handful of times. A much larger clone lies a single base off, so this may be a read error. The rearrangement joins TRBV20-1 to TRBJ2-5; the D gene is possibly TRBD1 (6 bases). This CDR3 has 14 amino acids. The germline V and J ends were trimmed by 3 bases and 5 bases, with 16 bases remaining between them. The V gene's germline CDR1 is DFQATT and CDR2 SNEGSKA (reference sequence). DNA for the CDR3: TGCAGTGCTAGCCCCTCGCAGGGGAAGGAGACCCAGTACTTC. Translating gives CSASPSQGKETQYF.

This clonotype was seen ten or more times. The chain combines TRBV27 with TRBJ2-5, with D unresolved. Deletions cut 4 bases from V and 4 bases from J, with 13 bases between. The CDR3 covers 14 residues. Germline CDR1 reads MNHEY; CDR2 reads SMNVEV (reference sequence). The chain's CDR3 is CASSSSQVGETQYF. The DNA for the CDR3 is TGTGCCAGCAGTTCGAGCCAGGTTGGAGAGACCCAGTACTTC.

Many counts were recorded for this clonotype. CDR3 DNA sequence: TGTGCCAGCAGCCCTAATAGCGCGCGAGAGTACGAGCAGTACTTC. It is translated as CASSPNSAREYEQYF. V is TRBV9 and J is TRBJ2-7; TRBD2 might be the D (5 bases). Germline CDR1 SGDLS, CDR2 YYNGEE. The CDR3 covers 15 residues. V was trimmed by 4 bases and J by 4 bases, leaving 18 bases between them.

This sequence joins TRBV6-1 and TRBJ1-6, with D tentatively TRBD1 (6 bases). Germline V gives CDR1 MNHNS, CDR2 SASEGT. Trimming removed 11 bases at V and 7 bases at J, with 21 bases between. CDR3 length equals 15 residues. CDR3 nucleotide sequence: TGTGCCCTCAGTACTGCGGGGAGGGGGAATTCACCCCTCCACTTT. Amino acid sequence: CALSTAGRGNSPLHF.

This clonotype came up a few times. The chain combines TRBV3-1 with TRBJ2-7, with a tentative D call TRBD1 (5 bases). Per germline, CDR1 LGHDT and CDR2 YNNKEL (reference sequence). This CDR3 spans 14 amino acids. The V end was cut by 2 bases, the J end by 3 bases, with 11 bases between. CDR3 loop: CASSQWGLSYEQYF. In DNA form, the CDR3 reads TGTGCCAGCAGCCAATGGGGCCTTAGCTACGAGCAGTACTTC.

The chain combines TRBV25-1 with TRBJ2-3; D remains ambiguous. Trimming cost V 2 bases and J 2 bases, with 8 bases left between them. The CDR3 consists of 14 residues. Germline values: CDR1 MGHDK, CDR2 SYGVNS. The CDR3 protein is CASSEPSSTDTQYF. The DNA of the CDR3 is TGTGCCAGCAGTGAACCCTCTTCCACAGATACGCAGTATTTT.

This clonotype was observed a few times. This chain uses TRBV19 with TRBJ2-5, with 8 positions matching TRBD1. The V segment lost 1 base and the J segment 3 bases; nucleotides outside the gene matches: 10. The CDR3 runs to 17 residues. In germline, CDR1 is LNHDA, CDR2 SQIVND (reference sequence). In nucleotides, the CDR3 is TGTGCCAGTAGTATAGGCCCGACAGGGGCAGCCGAAGAGACCCAGTACTTC. Amino acids: CASSIGPTGAAEETQYF. The full variable domain, completed using reference TRBV19 and TRBJ2-5, is DGGITQSPKYLFRKEGQNVTLSCEQNLNHDAMYWYRQDPGQGLRLIYYSQIVNDFQKGDIAEGYSVSREKKESFPLTVTSAQKNPTAFYLCASSIGPTGAAEETQYFGPGTRLLVL.

The CDR3 bases are TGTGCCAGCAGCAGAACAGGGCGCGCCACAGATACGCAGTATTTT. It codes for CASSRTGRATDTQYF. This rearrangement joins TRBV9 to TRBJ2-3; D possibly corresponds to TRBD1 (6 bases). V dropped 4 bases and J dropped 2 bases, with 14 bases sitting between them. Per germline, CDR1 SGDLS and CDR2 YYNGEE. The CDR3 spans 15 residues.

As to this clonotype: This may arise from a read error, as a much more abundant clone is one base away. The chain recombines TRBV20-1 with TRBJ2-1, with 10 bases matching TRBD2. Germline CDR1 is DFQATT and CDR2 is SNEGSKA (reference sequence). This CDR3 region has 12 residues. The CDR3, as DNA: TGCAGTGGTCTAGCGGGGGACAATGAGGAGTTCTTC. Translation gives CSGLAGDNEEFF.

There are many counts of this clonotype. The rearrangement uses TRBV28 and TRBJ2-1, with 8 positions matching TRBD2. The CDR3 is made up of 14 amino acids. Unmatched junction bases numbered 3, after V lost 3 bases and J lost 5 bases. The germline V gene encodes CDR1 MDHEN and CDR2 SYDVKM. The CDR3 loop reads CASSFVAGNNEQFF. The CDR3 DNA sequence: TGTGCCAGCAGTTTCGTAGCGGGAAACAATGAGCAGTTCTTC.

There are many counts of this clonotype. The chain links TRBV7-3 to TRBJ2-3; tentative D call: TRBD1 (6 bases). The V end lost 2 bases, the J end lost 0 bases, and 9 bases lay between the germline ends. The germline V gene encodes CDR1 SGHTA and CDR2 FQGTGA. The CDR3 covers 15 residues. CDR3 sequence reads: CASSLLGQSTDTQYF. CDR3 DNA sequence: TGTGCCAGCAGCTTACTAGGACAGAGCACAGATACGCAGTATTTT. The entire variable domain, with the rest obtained from reference TRBV7-3 and TRBJ2-3, is as follows: GAGVSQTPSNKVTEKGKYVELRCDPISGHTALYWYRQSLGQGPEFLIYFQGTGAADDSGLPNDRFFAVRPEGSVSTLKIQRTERGDSAVYLCASSLLGQSTDTQYFGPGTRLTVL.

The chain couples TRBV19 to TRBJ2-1; 10 bases map to TRBD2. J was trimmed by 10 bases and V by 3 bases; bases with no gene match: 6. Germline V lookup: CDR1 LNHDA, CDR2 SQIVND (reference sequence). The CDR3 sequence is 14 residues long. The chain's CDR3 is CASSIALAGVEQFF. The DNA of the CDR3 is TGTGCCAGTAGTATCGCTCTAGCGGGAGTCGAGCAGTTCTTC.

This clonotype appeared many times. The chain joins TRBV3-1 to TRBJ2-7; D not resolved. The V gene lost 0 bases and the J gene lost 9 bases, with 9 bases spanning the gap. Germline CDR1 is LGHDT and CDR2 is YNNKEL (reference sequence). This CDR3 contains 12 residues. CDR3 region: CASSQEAGPQYF. The DNA for the CDR3 is TGTGCCAGCAGCCAAGAGGCTGGTCCGCAGTACTTC.

The sample holds one count of this clonotype. This chain links TRBV5-4 with TRBJ2-4, with D perhaps TRBD2 (6 bases). The germline V gene has CDR1 SGHNT and CDR2 YYREEE (reference sequence). The CDR3 consists of 17 residues. V dropped 1 base and J dropped 0 bases, with 14 bases sitting between them. CDR3 sequence reads: CASSLCLASGAKNIQYF. The CDR3 coding sequence is TGTGCCAGCAGCTTGTGTCTAGCGTCCGGAGCCAAAAACATTCAGTACTTC.

This clonotype came up a few times. V and J are TRBV9 and TRBJ2-2, with a weak D call TRBD2 (6 bases). CDR1 is SGDLS and CDR2 is YYNGEE in the germline V gene. V gave up 3 bases and J gave up 5 bases, with 14 bases separating them. The CDR3 is 15 residues long. The chain's CDR3 is CASSGGGFATGELFF. DNA for the CDR3: TGTGCCAGCAGCGGTGGGGGGTTCGCAACCGGGGAGCTGTTTTTT.

The chain is built from TRBV19 and TRBJ2-1, with D possibly called TRBD1 or TRBD2 (6 bases each). Germline CDR1 LNHDA, CDR2 SQIVND (reference sequence). The V end lost 5 bases, the J end lost 5 bases, and 13 bases lay between the germline ends. The CDR3 totals 14 residues. Written as DNA, the CDR3 is TGTGCCAGTAGTGTATCGGGGGCCGACAATGAGCAGTTCTTC. The encoded protein is CASSVSGADNEQFF.

This clonotype was seen ten or more times. The gene calls are TRBV10-3 and TRBJ1-1, with D possibly matching TRBD1 (5 bases). This CDR3 is built from 13 residues. The germline V gene encodes CDR1 ENHRY and CDR2 SYGVKD. The ends were cut back, 10 bases at V and 0 bases at J, with 12 bases in the middle. CDR3 coding DNA: TGTGCCACGCATGGGGGTATGAACACTGAAGCTTTCTTT. This sequence encodes CATHGGMNTEAFF.

The chain has TRBV7-9 and TRBJ1-1; tentatively, D is TRBD1 (6 bases). Trimming took off 5 bases at V and 11 bases at J, with 21 bases between the two ends. This CDR3 has 14 amino acids. Germline lookup yields CDR1 SEHNR and CDR2 FQNEAQ (reference sequence). The CDR3: CASSASRGGRMAFF. CDR3 in DNA: TGTGCCAGCAGCGCCTCCCGCGGGGGGCGAATGGCTTTCTTT.